This T cell receptor beta chain comes out of a study of cytomegalovirus exposure and HLA in healthy donors. Notes on this clone: Its antigen is still unknown.

Study findings and constraints: Accounts indicate the classifier identified cytomegalovirus status with strong specificity and sensitivity. The study put 150 or so TCR beta chains on its list as cytomegalovirus-associated.

Data came from immunoSEQ multiplex PCR; TCRdb stores just in-frame clones and leaves some out. The sample shows roughly 62,000 clones, 90% to 95% of them seen only once. Sequences were obtained from PBMCs. This receptor was taken from a man between 18 and 35 years old in good health and CMV-seronegative.

The CDR3 DNA reads as TGTGCCAGCAGCGGGACTAGCGGGAGTAGGAGGGATACGCAGTATTTT. Amino acid sequence: CASSGTSGSRRDTQYF. The chain combines TRBV11-1 with TRBJ2-3; TRBD2 agrees at 14 bases. The V gene's germline CDR1 is SGHAT and CDR2 FQDESV (reference sequence). The V and J ends lost 5 bases and 6 bases, in that order; junction bases with no gene match: 7. This CDR3 has 16 residues.